The 22 T cell receptor beta chains below come from one sample, sequenced in a study of T-cell memory formation after mild COVID-19. TCRdb called the 5' RACE reads again in MiXCR, with one record for every CDR3 protein. The sample holds 150,000 or so distinct CDR3 sequences; around 25% are singletons and the top ten take roughly 24%. Material: PBMCs or a T cell subset sorted from them (not recorded which). Receptors were obtained from an adult woman who had mild COVID-19 (a few samples of this study predate the infection). Cell type and time point are not known.

The gene calls are TRBV29-1 and TRBJ2-1; 16 bases map to TRBD2. CDR3 size: 18 residues. Germline CDR1 reads SQVTM; CDR2 reads ANQGSEA. Trimming cost V 4 bases and J 0 bases; bases outside gene matches: 6. The CDR3: CSVAGLAGGEGSYNEQFF. For the CDR3, the DNA is TGCAGCGTTGCGGGACTAGCGGGAGGGGAGGGCTCCTACAATGAGCAGTTCTTC.

The V gene is TRBV7-2, the J gene TRBJ2-1, with a possible D match to TRBD1 (5 bases). The CDR3 length is 15 residues. From germline, CDR1 is SGHTA and CDR2 FQGNSA. The CDR3 here is CASEVDSSSYNEQFF. The CDR3 nucleotides read TGTGCTAGTGAGGTAGACAGTAGCTCCTACAATGAGCAGTTCTTC.

The count of this clonotype is one. This chain uses TRBV24-1 with TRBJ2-1; D ambiguous. Trimming stripped 6 bases from V and 9 bases from J, with 17 bases between. CDR1 KGHDR and CDR2 SFDVKD come from the germline V gene. The CDR3 runs 14 residues. This CDR3 reads CATSSARSSIEQFF. The CDR3 region has the DNA TGTGCCACCAGTTCAGCGAGGTCGAGCATTGAGCAGTTCTTC.

This clonotype has only a few counts. The genes are TRBV11-2 and TRBJ1-1, with D unclear. CDR3 length equals 17 residues. Germline loops: CDR1 SGHAT, CDR2 FQNNGV. V shed 0 bases and J shed 3 bases, with 17 bases lying between them. CDR3 region: CASSLDGWSDRDTEAFF. In DNA form, the CDR3 reads TGTGCCAGCAGCTTAGACGGGTGGTCGGATAGGGACACTGAAGCTTTCTTT.

The rearrangement joins TRBV12-3 or TRBV12-4 to TRBJ2-1; no clear D gene. Trimming took off 1 base at V and 9 bases at J, with 10 bases between the two ends. The CDR3 has 13 residues. CDR3 bases: TGTGCCAGCAGTTTAGGCCTCCCAGGTGAGCAGTTCTTC. It translates to CASSLGLPGEQFF.

This rearrangement joins TRBV4-1 to TRBJ2-5; D is unclear. The CDR3 runs 13 residues. Germline V gene data show CDR1 as MGHRA and CDR2 as YSYEKL. Trimming shortened V by 0 bases and J by 5 bases, and 7 bases separated the two germline ends. The CDR3 DNA reads as TGCGCCAGCAGCCAAGACATGACGGAGACCCAGTACTTC. Protein: CASSQDMTETQYF.

In its sample, this clonotype was seen a few times. This chain joins TRBV27 and TRBJ2-1, with TRBD1 as a possible D gene (5 bases). V was pared by 4 bases and J by 13 bases, with 14 bases between. This CDR3 is 12 amino acids long. Germline V lookup: CDR1 MNHEY, CDR2 SMNVEV (reference sequence). CDR3 sequence reads: CASSSSGLDQFF. The CDR3 DNA reads as TGTGCCAGCAGTTCCTCAGGGTTAGACCAGTTCTTC.

This clonotype turned up a few times. The chain uses TRBV24-1 and TRBJ2-1, with 11 positions matching TRBD2. Germline loops: CDR1 KGHDR, CDR2 SFDVKD. Trimming at V came to 5 bases and at J to 10 bases, leaving 6 bases not matched to a gene. The CDR3 runs 14 residues. CDR3 amino acids: CATSGTSGGREQFF. Written as DNA, the CDR3 is TGTGCCACCAGTGGAACTAGCGGGGGCAGGGAGCAGTTCTTC.

The rearrangement links TRBV20-1 to TRBJ2-1; D is undetermined. Looked up from germline, CDR1 is DFQATT and CDR2 is SNEGSKA (reference sequence). The V gene lost 3 bases and the J gene lost 10 bases, with 13 bases spanning the gap. CDR3 length: 12 residues. CDR3 protein: CSASSPESEQFF. For the CDR3, the DNA is TGCAGTGCTAGTTCCCCAGAGAGCGAGCAGTTCTTC.

The rearrangement joins TRBV3-1 to TRBJ2-3, with D uncertain. Deletions cut 0 bases from V and 4 bases from J, with 5 bases between. Germline V gives CDR1 LGHDT, CDR2 YNNKEL (reference sequence). The length of the CDR3 is 13 residues. The chain's CDR3 is CASSQDVADTQYF. CDR3 bases: TGTGCCAGCAGCCAAGACGTGGCAGATACGCAGTATTTT.

This clonotype has more than one count but fewer than ten. The rearrangement uses TRBV6-6 and TRBJ2-1, with 7 bases lining up with TRBD2. Germline lookup yields CDR1 MNHNY and CDR2 SVGAGI (reference sequence). Trimming cost V 3 bases and J 4 bases; bases outside gene matches: 6. The CDR3 extends over 15 amino acids. The CDR3 nucleotides are TGTGCCAGCAGTTATGGGGCGGGGGAATACAATGAGCAGTTCTTC. Its translation: CASSYGAGEYNEQFF.

The CDR3 sequence: CATSDSRTGDWNEQFF. DNA of the CDR3: TGTGCCACCAGTGACTCGAGGACAGGGGATTGGAATGAGCAGTTCTTC. The chain links TRBV24-1 to TRBJ2-1; 9 nucleotides match TRBD1. This CDR3 has 16 residues. J lost 7 bases, V lost 4 bases, and 10 bases had no gene match. Germline lookup yields CDR1 KGHDR and CDR2 SFDVKD.

There are many counts of this clonotype. The rearrangement links TRBV7-3 to TRBJ1-1; 7 bases are shared with TRBD1. V shed 5 bases and J 7 bases; nucleotides not matched to a gene: 7. The CDR3 length is 13 residues. Germline V gene data show CDR1 as SGHTA and CDR2 as FQGTGA. The CDR3 nucleotides read TGTGCCAGCAGCCCCGGACAGGTTCATGAAGCTTTCTTT. Protein sequence: CASSPGQVHEAFF.

This clonotype was seen a handful of times. The germline gene is not matched at one end of the junction; a read error may be the cause. This rearrangement joins TRBV5-4 to TRBJ2-1; D is possibly TRBD1 (6 bases). The CDR3 is made up of 15 amino acids. Per the germline V gene, CDR1 is SGHNT and CDR2 is YYREEE (reference sequence). CDR3 region: CASSLGPGDDNEQFF. In nucleotides, the CDR3 is TGTGCCAGCAGTTTGGGGCCAGGGGACGACAATGAGCAGTTCTTC.

This clonotype showed up just a few times. This rearrangement joins TRBV12-3 or TRBV12-4 to TRBJ2-3; D not certain. Trimming left V 2 bases short and J 2 bases short, with 5 bases between. CDR3 length: 13 residues. The CDR3 DNA reads TGTGCCAGCAGTTTACAGGTCACAGATACGCAGTATTTT. Translating it yields CASSLQVTDTQYF.

This clonotype was recorded a few times. The chain combines TRBV5-1 with TRBJ1-1; the match to TRBD1 covers 8 bases. Trimming removed 0 bases from V and 1 base from J; junction bases left unmatched: 2. CDR3 length: 15 residues. Germline CDR1 is SGHRS and CDR2 is YFSETQ. CDR3 loop: CASSLAGTGNTEAFF. The CDR3 DNA reads TGCGCCAGCAGCTTGGCCGGGACAGGGAACACTGAAGCTTTCTTT.

The chain uses TRBV30 and TRBJ2-2, with TRBD1 matching over 7 bases. Germline loops: CDR1 GTSNPN, CDR2 SVGIG (reference sequence). The CDR3 has 15 residues. The V segment lost 8 bases and the J segment 6 bases; nucleotides outside the gene matches: 15. In nucleotides, the CDR3 is TGTGCCCGAACACCCGGGACAGAGGAGTCCGGGGAGCTGTTTTTT. It specifies CARTPGTEESGELFF.

This clonotype turned up a few times. The chain employs TRBV20-1 and TRBJ2-7, with 16 bases aligning to TRBD2. The CDR3 is 21 amino acids. With V trimmed by 3 bases and J by 5 bases, 22 bases remained unmatched. CDR1 is DFQATT and CDR2 is SNEGSKA in the germline V gene (reference sequence). CDR3 region: CSASRDVLDGTSGRGENEQYF. The CDR3 bases are TGCAGTGCTAGCCGCGACGTCCTAGACGGGACTAGCGGGAGGGGGGAGAACGAGCAGTACTTC.

The chain employs TRBV30 and TRBJ2-1; 11 bases agree with TRBD2. V lost 1 base, J lost 13 bases, and 6 bases stayed unmatched. Germline V gene sequence: CDR1 GTSNPN, CDR2 SVGIG (reference sequence). This CDR3 region has 13 residues. The CDR3 DNA reads TGTGCCTGGAGTGGGACTAGCGGGTTTCCCCAGTTCTTC. This encodes CAWSGTSGFPQFF.

This clonotype has a count of ten or more. The chain couples TRBV20-1 to TRBJ2-7; 10 nucleotides line up with TRBD2. This CDR3 spans 12 amino acids. CDR1 DFQATT and CDR2 SNEGSKA come from the germline V gene (reference sequence). Trimming at V came to 7 bases and at J to 4 bases, leaving 4 bases not matched to a gene. CDR3 amino acids: CSVSSGGYEQYF. As DNA, the CDR3 is TGCAGTGTCTCTAGCGGGGGTTACGAGCAGTACTTC.

A few counts support this clonotype. The V and J genes are TRBV9 and TRBJ2-1; 8 bases agree with TRBD1. This CDR3 contains 17 residues. The germline V gene encodes CDR1 SGDLS and CDR2 YYNGEE. The V and J ends lost 0 bases and 6 bases, in that order; junction bases with no gene match: 11. CDR3 in DNA: TGTGCCAGCAGCGTAGCTACCCCCGGGACAGGACGCAATGAGCAGTTCTTC. It encodes CASSVATPGTGRNEQFF.

DNA of the CDR3: TGTGCCAGCAGCCCACTAGGGACAGGGTATAACACTGAAGCTTTCTTT. Protein sequence: CASSPLGTGYNTEAFF. The chain links TRBV13 to TRBJ1-1; 9 bases align to TRBD1. J gave up 2 bases and V 5 bases, and 9 bases lay outside the gene matches. This CDR3 contains 16 residues. Germline V CDR1 and CDR2: PRHDT, FYEKMQ (reference sequence).